The 32 T cell receptor beta chains in this list originate from one sample, sequenced in a study of blood T cell repertoires in COVID-19. Assay used: immunoSEQ multiplex PCR; TCRdb lists only in-frame clones, some missing. Here the sample spans 100,000 or so clones, 85% being singletons. Input material: peripheral blood. The receptors were sampled from a man aged 50 to 60 with acute or convalescent COVID-19.

The gene calls are TRBV11-3 and TRBJ2-7; 7 nucleotides match TRBD1. Per germline, CDR1 SGHNT and CDR2 YENEEA. The CDR3 sequence is 14 residues long. Germline trimming cut 5 bases from V and 2 bases from J; bases unmatched to any gene: 6. This CDR3 reads CASSVRDSAYEQYF. The DNA of the CDR3 is TGTGCCAGCAGCGTACGGGACAGCGCCTACGAGCAGTACTTC.

This rearrangement joins TRBV30 to TRBJ2-5; the D gene is possibly TRBD2 (6 bases). The V and J ends lost 3 bases and 5 bases respectively, with 10 bases between them. The CDR3 runs 12 residues. Germline loops: CDR1 GTSNPN, CDR2 SVGIG (reference sequence). The CDR3 region is CAWSGSTETQYF. In DNA, the CDR3 is TGTGCCTGGAGCGGGAGTACGGAGACCCAGTACTTC.

The chain joins TRBV19 to TRBJ2-7; TRBD2 might be the D (5 bases). V shed 6 bases and J shed 5 bases, with 5 bases lying between them. The germline gives CDR1 LNHDA, CDR2 SQIVND (reference sequence). The CDR3 runs to 10 residues. CDR3 residues: CASSGNEQYF. The CDR3 bases are TGTGCCAGTAGCGGGAACGAGCAGTACTTC.

The V gene is TRBV5-5, the J gene TRBJ2-7; maybe TRBD1 (6 bases). The CDR3 runs 14 residues. CDR1 and CDR2 from the germline V gene are SGHKS and YYEKEE (reference sequence). V lost 4 bases and J lost 3, with 14 bases in between. In DNA, the CDR3 is TGTGCCAGCAGCCCGGGTAGGGGGAGCTACGAGCAGTACTTC. It specifies CASSPGRGSYEQYF. Full variable domain (missing parts from reference TRBV5-5 and TRBJ2-7): DAGVTQSPTHLIKTRGQQVTLRCSPISGHKSVSWYQQVLGQGPQFIFQYYEKEERGRGNFPDRFSARQFPNYSSELNVNALLLGDSALYLCASSPGRGSYEQYFGPGTRLTVT.

This chain uses TRBV27 with TRBJ2-1, with 7 bases fitting TRBD1. Per germline, CDR1 MNHEY and CDR2 SMNVEV (reference sequence). V lost 6 bases and J lost 0; bases outside the gene matches: 8. The CDR3 runs to 16 residues. The CDR3 spells CASRRNRDSSYNEQFF. The DNA of the CDR3 is TGTGCCAGCAGAAGAAACCGGGACAGCTCCTACAATGAGCAGTTCTTC.

This chain joins TRBV27 and TRBJ2-3; 8 bases fit TRBD1. J was trimmed by 0 bases and V by 1 base; bases with no gene match: 3. The CDR3 runs to 16 residues. CDR1 is MNHEY and CDR2 is SMNVEV in the germline V gene (reference sequence). CDR3 DNA: TGTGCCAGCAGTTTATACACAGGGGGAAGCACAGATACGCAGTATTTT. Residues: CASSLYTGGSTDTQYF.

V usage is TRBV30 and J usage is TRBJ1-2, with a tentative D call TRBD1 (5 bases). With 0 bases removed from V and 0 bases from J, the gap between germline ends came to 11 bases. From germline, CDR1 is GTSNPN and CDR2 SVGIG (reference sequence). The CDR3 sequence is 15 residues long. The CDR3 loop is CAWSVAGPSNYGYTF. In DNA, the CDR3 is TGTGCCTGGAGTGTAGCGGGACCTTCTAACTATGGCTACACCTTC.

The chain combines TRBV28 with TRBJ1-4; the match to TRBD1 covers 8 bases. Germline trimming cut 4 bases from V and 8 bases from J; bases unmatched to any gene: 9. The CDR3 loop spans 15 amino acids. Germline CDR1 is MDHEN and CDR2 is SYDVKM. This CDR3 is CASSYPGTGNEKLFF. In nucleotides, the CDR3 is TGTGCCAGCAGTTACCCCGGGACAGGAAACGAAAAACTGTTTTTT.

This clone has only one observation. The V call is TRBV25-1, the J call TRBJ2-2, with 8 bases fitting TRBD2. Germline V gene sequence: CDR1 MGHDK, CDR2 SYGVNS. The CDR3 length is 16 residues. The ends lost 2 bases at V and 3 bases at J; junction bases unmatched: 5. The DNA of the CDR3 is TGTGCCAGCAGTGAACCGGCGGGGGGCTACACCGGGGAGCTGTTTTTT. Amino acid sequence: CASSEPAGGYTGELFF.

V and J are TRBV19 and TRBJ2-1; TRBD2 matches at 11 bases. V lost 5 bases, J lost 5 bases, and 5 bases stayed unmatched. This CDR3 is built from 15 residues. Per germline, CDR1 LNHDA and CDR2 SQIVND (reference sequence). The CDR3 nucleotides are TGTGCCAGTAGTGGAGGGACTAGCGGACACAATGAGCAGTTCTTC. It yields the protein CASSGGTSGHNEQFF.

The J gene is TRBJ1-1, the V gene TRBV27; D is unclear. Germline loops: CDR1 MNHEY, CDR2 SMNVEV (reference sequence). With 7 bases removed from V and 4 bases from J, the gap between germline ends came to 22 bases. This CDR3 has 16 residues. DNA for the CDR3: TGTGCCAGCAACTTCCTCTCTGTGGCGGTAGGCACTGAAGCTTTCTTT. Amino acids: CASNFLSVAVGTEAFF.

A few counts support this clone. The genes are TRBV27 and TRBJ1-1, with 7 bases aligning to TRBD1. This CDR3 comprises 15 residues. Germline V gives CDR1 MNHEY, CDR2 SMNVEV (reference sequence). Trimming removed 5 bases from V and 0 bases from J; junction bases left unmatched: 6. The CDR3 sequence: CASSPMTGMNTEAFF. For the CDR3, the DNA is TGTGCCAGCAGTCCTATGACAGGGATGAACACTGAAGCTTTCTTT.

V gene TRBV14 combines with J gene TRBJ2-2; possible D gene TRBD2, 6 bases. Looked up from germline, CDR1 is SGHDN and CDR2 is FVKESK. This CDR3 contains 14 residues. The chain's CDR3 is CACGTGAPTGELFF. The CDR3 bases are TGTGCGTGCGGGACCGGGGCACCCACCGGGGAGCTGTTTTTT.

This clone has a handful of counts. The J gene is TRBJ2-6, the V gene TRBV16; 9 positions agree with TRBD1. With V trimmed by 3 bases and J by 3 bases, 6 bases remained unmatched. CDR1 and CDR2 (germline): KGHSY, FQNENV. This CDR3 has 17 residues. In DNA form, the CDR3 reads TGTGCCAGCAGCCACCGACAGGGGGTTATTGGGGCCAACGTCCTGACTTTC. It codes for CASSHRQGVIGANVLTF.

This chain uses TRBV10-3 with TRBJ2-2; D possibly corresponds to TRBD2 (7 bases). The germline CDR1 and CDR2 sequences are ENHRY and SYGVKD. The CDR3 spans 16 residues. Trimming left V 6 bases short and J 6 bases short, with 20 bases between. CDR3 sequence reads: CAIRFDGRGPPGELFF. Here the CDR3 DNA reads TGTGCCATCAGGTTCGATGGGCGGGGGCCCCCCGGGGAGCTGTTTTTT.

The V gene is TRBV5-4, the J gene TRBJ2-5; 8 bases match TRBD2. With 4 bases clipped from V and 4 bases from J, the junction kept 6 bases outside the gene matches. The CDR3 is 14 amino acids. Germline V lookup: CDR1 SGHNT, CDR2 YYREEE (reference sequence). The CDR3 region is CASSHTSGRETQYF. CDR3 DNA sequence: TGTGCCAGCAGCCATACTAGCGGCCGAGAGACCCAGTACTTC.

This clone was detected once. This sequence joins TRBV14 and TRBJ2-1, with 7 bases lining up with TRBD2. The germline gives CDR1 SGHDN, CDR2 FVKESK. There are 16 residues in the CDR3. J was trimmed by 0 bases and V by 3 bases; bases with no gene match: 5. The CDR3, as DNA: TGTGCCAGCAGCCAGCTGGGGGGGAGCTCCTACAATGAGCAGTTCTTC. Protein sequence: CASSQLGGSSYNEQFF.

At least ten counts were recorded for this clone. The chain couples TRBV11-2 to TRBJ2-1, with 11 bases fitting TRBD2. Germline values: CDR1 SGHAT, CDR2 FQNNGV. J gave up 0 bases and V 7 bases, and 11 bases lay outside the gene matches. This CDR3 has 18 amino acids. The CDR3 region has the DNA TGTGCCAGCATGGGCGGACTAGCGGGTGATGGCTCCTACAATGAGCAGTTCTTC. It is translated as CASMGGLAGDGSYNEQFF.

V usage is TRBV7-8 and J usage is TRBJ2-7; 8 nucleotides match TRBD2. V was pared by 2 bases and J by 3 bases, with 3 bases of the junction left unmatched. The germline V gene encodes CDR1 SGHVS and CDR2 FQNEAQ. There are 14 residues in the CDR3. Here the CDR3 DNA reads TGTGCCAGCAGCTTAAGGCGGGAGGTCTACGAGCAGTACTTC. The encoded protein is CASSLRREVYEQYF.

J is TRBJ2-4 and V is TRBV2, with 9 bases matching TRBD1. Germline V gene sequence: CDR1 SNHLY, CDR2 FYNNEI. The CDR3 length is 15 residues. J gave up 0 bases and V 4 bases, and 1 base lay outside the gene matches. CDR3 loop: CASSGQGVAKNIQYF. The CDR3 DNA is TGTGCCAGCAGTGGACAGGGGGTAGCCAAAAACATTCAGTACTTC. Full variable domain (outside the CDR3, taken from reference TRBV2 and TRBJ2-4): EPEVTQTPSHQVTQMGQEVILRCVPISNHLYFYWYRQILGQKVEFLVSFYNNEISEKSEIFDDQFSVERPDGSNFTLKIRSTKLEDSAMYFCASSGQGVAKNIQYFGAGTRLSVL.

The chain joins TRBV18 to TRBJ1-3; 12 nucleotides align to TRBD1. Germline CDR1 reads KGHSH; CDR2 reads LQKENI. Trimming cost V 3 bases and J 0 bases; bases outside gene matches: 6. The CDR3 is made up of 18 amino acids. In DNA, the CDR3 is TGTGCCAGCTCACCGGGACAGGGGGCCTATTACTCTGGAAACACCATATATTTT. Translating gives CASSPGQGAYYSGNTIYF. The variable domain in full, with the rest retrieved from reference TRBV18 and TRBJ1-3, is NAGVMQNPRHLVRRRGQEARLRCSPMKGHSHVYWYRQLPEEGLKFMVYLQKENIIDESGMPKERFSAEFPKEGPSILRIQQVVRGDSAAYFCASSPGQGAYYSGNTIYFGEGSWLTVV.

The chain uses TRBV7-2 and TRBJ2-3; D is perhaps TRBD1 (5 bases). The CDR3 length is 16 residues. V lost 5 bases and J lost 0, with 15 bases in between. The germline CDR1 and CDR2 sequences are SGHTA and FQGNSA. The CDR3 loop is CASSLRVPPSTDTQYF. The CDR3 DNA is TGTGCCAGCAGCCTCAGGGTTCCCCCAAGCACAGATACGCAGTATTTT.

This clone was seen a handful of times. This sequence joins TRBV19 and TRBJ1-2; TRBD1 agrees at 9 bases. Germline values: CDR1 LNHDA, CDR2 SQIVND (reference sequence). This CDR3 contains 16 residues. V lost 7 bases and J lost 1; bases outside the gene matches: 10. The CDR3 nucleotides read TGTGCCAGTACCCCCGCCCGGACAGGGGATAACTATGGCTACACCTTC. It encodes CASTPARTGDNYGYTF.

Note on this clone: The same CDR3 is also encoded by other DNA sequences in this sample. The chain has TRBV9 and TRBJ1-1; TRBD1 matches 8 bases. Germline CDR1 and CDR2: SGDLS and YYNGEE. J was trimmed by 5 bases and V by 2 bases; bases with no gene match: 2. The CDR3 spans 13 residues. The CDR3 region is CASSVTGGTEAFF. DNA of the CDR3: TGTGCCAGCAGCGTCACAGGGGGAACTGAAGCTTTCTTT.

The chain couples TRBV3-1 (or the pseudogene TRBV3-2) to TRBJ2-3; 10 nucleotides align to TRBD2. V lost 2 bases, J lost 5 bases, and 13 bases stayed unmatched. The CDR3 totals 18 residues. The germline gives CDR1 LGHDT, CDR2 YNNKEL (reference sequence). CDR3 nucleotides: TGTGCCAGCAGCCAAAGATCGTTTAGACTAGCGGGTGGAGATACGCAGTATTTT. Translated, it gives CASSQRSFRLAGGDTQYF.

The chain combines TRBV30 with TRBJ1-6, with 9 bases that match TRBD1. With V trimmed by 5 bases and J by 1 base, 6 bases remained unmatched. The germline V gene encodes CDR1 GTSNPN and CDR2 SVGIG (reference sequence). The length of the CDR3 is 16 residues. CDR3 nucleotides: TGTGCCTGGGCCGGACAGGGGATTTCCTATAATTCACCCCTCCACTTT. Translation: CAWAGQGISYNSPLHF.

The V call is TRBV19, the J call TRBJ2-2; weak D call: TRBD2 (6 bases). This CDR3 region has 15 residues. Germline CDR1 and CDR2: LNHDA and SQIVND (reference sequence). The V and J ends lost 7 bases and 3 bases respectively, with 15 bases between them. This CDR3 reads CASTPFGGDTGELFF. As DNA, the CDR3 is TGTGCCAGTACCCCCTTCGGCGGGGACACCGGGGAGCTGTTTTTT.

The chain joins TRBV6-5 to TRBJ1-5, with a possible D match to TRBD1 (6 bases). Germline V gene lookup returns CDR1 MNHEY and CDR2 SVGAGI. The CDR3 contains 15 residues. The ends were cut back, 8 bases at V and 2 bases at J, with 16 bases in the middle. CDR3 DNA sequence: TGTGCCAGCGGGCGGACAGTCCAAGGCAATCAGCCCCAGCATTTT. Amino acids: CASGRTVQGNQPQHF.

The genes are TRBV3-1 (or the pseudogene TRBV3-2) and TRBJ2-1; D is unclear. The CDR3 is 17 residues long. Germline assignment: CDR1 LGHDT and CDR2 YNNKEL (reference sequence). V gave up 1 base and J gave up 2 bases, with 15 bases separating them. DNA for the CDR3: TGTGCCAGCAGCCAAGGGAATGGCAGGTCCCCCTACAATGAGCAGTTCTTC. This encodes CASSQGNGRSPYNEQFF.

The chain has TRBV3-1 (or the pseudogene TRBV3-2) and TRBJ2-7; 8 bases map to TRBD2. This CDR3 is 18 amino acids long. The V gene end was trimmed by 0 bases and the J gene end by 3 bases; junction bases not matched to a gene: 13. CDR1 is LGHDT, CDR2 YNNKEL, per germline (reference sequence). This CDR3 is CASSQEDGTSGILYEQYF. The CDR3, as DNA: TGTGCCAGCAGCCAAGAGGACGGAACTAGCGGAATTCTCTACGAGCAGTACTTC.

The rearrangement uses TRBV28 and TRBJ2-3; D unclear. The germline CDR1 and CDR2 sequences are MDHEN and SYDVKM. This CDR3 is 18 amino acids long. Deletions cut 4 bases from V and 1 base from J, with 21 bases between. CDR3 DNA: TGTGCCAGCAGTTATACTACTGGAGTTCTAGTGGGCACAGATACGCAGTATTTT. Protein product: CASSYTTGVLVGTDTQYF.

The chain recombines TRBV11-3 with TRBJ1-6; 8 bases line up with TRBD1. V trimming: 5 bases; J trimming: 7 bases; junction bases outside the gene matches: 7. Germline V gene lookup returns CDR1 SGHNT and CDR2 YENEEA. The CDR3 has 15 residues. CDR3 nucleotide sequence: TGTGCCAGCAGCCCAGCCGGGACAGGAAATTCACCCCTCCACTTT. The encoded protein is CASSPAGTGNSPLHF.